The source of this T cell receptor (beta chain) is a study of metastatic and nonmetastatic thyroid tumors (dated by TCRdb to 2020 to 2021). Describing the broader study: For patients with malignant and with benign thyroid disease, the researchers compared repertoires between peripheral blood samples and tumor or nodule tissue samples.

This clone was picked up a small number of times. Its antigen is unknown. Base qualities are not provided; no much larger clone lies one nucleotide away. Points the paper makes about the study in general: In both blood and tumor samples, malignant tumors were reported to have significantly higher TCR beta diversity than benign nodules.

Before undergoing thyroid surgery, none of the patients had been given any kind of treatment. Using T-cell receptor beta sequencing, the study looked back at clinical samples from patients collected from the early 2010s to the late 2010s. The library was made by PCR. The run used an Illumina HiSeq 4000. High-throughput sequencing was used to profile the CDR3 region of the TCR beta-chain in every patient. On the study's bioinformatics: CDR3 differences across clinicopathological groups were used to build a classifier for discriminating distant-metastatic papillary thyroid cancer patients. The Shannon index was used to assess repertoire diversity, and the Morisita-Horn index was used to assess tumor-blood repertoire similarity. The public reads were quality trimmed at Q25 with fastp and then assembled into clones with MiXCR by TCRdb, keeping productive beta chains. The V and J calls were not made by the authors but by TCRdb's processing. The sample table shows around 28,000 clones, and approximately 12% are seen once. Together, the top ten hold around 5% of the sample.

Trimming costs V 1 base and J 1 base, and their ends lie 8 bases apart. The CDR3, from cysteine to phenylalanine, totals 15 residues. The kept DNA is CDR3 alone, 45 bases in frame from the first base. Based on the germline V gene, the CDR1 and CDR2 sequences are MNHNS and SASEGT. The sample taken for sequencing was blood. This receptor chain uses TRBV6-1 and TRBJ1-3; no confident D gene assignment can be made. The receptor was derived from a female donor with papillary thyroid cancer or a benign thyroid nodule (not recorded which). Some clones in this sample may be carry-over from other donors' samples. The CDR3 in this case is CASSEDGRSGNTIYF. The DNA is as follows: TGTGCCAGCAGTGAAGACGGGAGATCTGGAAACACCATATATTTT.